This T cell receptor beta chain was sequenced during a study of shared clonotypes between healthy human individuals. Across the study: Each donor contributed plates that comprised three CD4 naive, three CD4 memory, two CD8 naive and one CD8 memory.

Assay used: immunoSEQ multiplex PCR; TCRdb lists only in-frame clones, some missing. Of roughly 2.4 million clones in the sample, 90% to 97% were seen once. Study-level findings and limits: In contrast to clonotypes shared by all four donors, non-shared clonotypes had lower generation probabilities. The study drew on few donors, limiting represented genetic and exposure-history diversity.

This clone came up once. Its antigen is as yet unknown. With 1 base removed from V and 0 bases from J, the gap between germline ends came to 12 bases. In germline, CDR1 is LGHNA, CDR2 YSLEER. This CDR3 is 16 amino acids long. This receptor was obtained from a man between 18 and 35 years old in good health. Sequencing used naive CD4+ T cells sorted from blood. The subset here: CD45RA+ positively selected. The chain combines TRBV4-3 with TRBJ2-5, with a weak D call TRBD2 (5 bases). As DNA, the CDR3 is TGCGCCAGCAGCCAAGGAGGGCCTAGATACCAAGAGACCCAGTACTTC. This codes for CASSQGGPRYQETQYF.